A single sample gave rise to the 31 T cell receptor beta chains below, sequenced in a study of T-cell memory formation after mild COVID-19. TCRdb reprocessed the 5' RACE reads with MiXCR, giving one entry per CDR3 protein. The sample includes 300,000 to 400,000 distinct CDR3 sequences, about 13% of them seen just once. The sequenced sample was PBMCs or a T cell subset sorted from them (not recorded which). These TCRs come from a man between 18 and 29 years old who had mild COVID-19 (a few samples of this study predate the infection). Cell type and time point are not known.

The chain couples TRBV4-1 to TRBJ2-1, with D hard to call. The CDR3 runs 12 residues. Germline CDR1 and CDR2: MGHRA and YSYEKL. V was shortened by 0 bases and J by 7 bases, with 4 bases between the two germline ends. The CDR3 DNA follows: TGCGCCAGCAGCCAAGAATATAATGAGCAGTTCTTC. Encoded protein: CASSQEYNEQFF.

This clonotype has just a few counts. The rearrangement uses TRBV6-2 or TRBV6-3 and TRBJ1-5, with D possibly TRBD1 on 5 matching bases. CDR3 length equals 14 residues. Germline CDR1 and CDR2: MNHEY and SVGEGT. V lost 2 bases, J lost 3 bases, and 8 bases lay in between. The DNA for the CDR3 is TGTGCCAGCAGTTACGGGGGATTCAATCAGCCCCAGCATTTT. Translation: CASSYGGFNQPQHF.

The chain links TRBV5-1 to TRBJ2-1, with 7 bases aligning to TRBD1. Germline V gene data show CDR1 as SGHRS and CDR2 as YFSETQ. The CDR3 sequence is 15 residues long. V was pared by 4 bases and J by 0 bases, with 4 bases of the junction left unmatched. CDR3 DNA sequence: TGCGCCAGCAGCATGGGACAGAGCTCCTACAATGAGCAGTTCTTC. It codes for CASSMGQSSYNEQFF.

This clonotype has ten or more counts. The gene calls are TRBV5-1 and TRBJ2-4; D is perhaps TRBD1 or TRBD2 (5 bases each). The CDR3 extends over 14 amino acids. Germline CDR1 reads SGHRS; CDR2 reads YFSETQ. Trimming cost V 2 bases and J 1 base, with 7 bases left between them. For the CDR3, the DNA is TGCGCCAGCAGCTTCAGGGAGGCCAAAAACATTCAGTACTTC. It is translated as CASSFREAKNIQYF. Looking up the rest from reference TRBV5-1 and TRBJ2-4 gives the full variable domain: KAGVTQTPRYLIKTRGQQVTLSCSPISGHRSVSWYQQTPGQGLQFLFEYFSETQRNKGNFPGRFSGRQFSNSRSEMNVSTLELGDSALYLCASSFREAKNIQYFGAGTRLSVL.

The table lists this clonotype with a few counts. Sequence at one end of the junction differs from germline and may be a read error. The rearrangement links TRBV7-7 to TRBJ1-2, with TRBD1 identical over 9 bases. Germline CDR1 SSHAT, CDR2 FNYEAQ (reference sequence). The CDR3 spans 16 residues. Here the CDR3 DNA reads TGTGCTAGCAGCTTTCGGGACAGGGAAGAGATCTATGGCTACACCTTC. This encodes CASSFRDREEIYGYTF. The variable domain in full, completed from reference TRBV7-7 and TRBJ1-2, reads GAGVSQSPRYKVTKRGQDVTLRCDPISSHATLYWYQQALGQGPEFLTYFNYEAQPDKSGLPSDRFSAERPEGSISTLTIQRTEQRDSAMYRCASSFRDREEIYGYTFGSGTRLTVV.

This rearrangement joins TRBV6-5 to TRBJ2-5; D is possibly TRBD2 (9 bases). The CDR3 runs 20 residues. The germline V and J ends were trimmed by 4 bases and 2 bases, with 29 bases remaining between them. CDR1 and CDR2 (germline): MNHEY, SVGAGI. CDR3 in amino acids: CASSFGRGRMRSGGQETQYF. DNA of the CDR3: TGTGCCAGCAGTTTTGGCAGGGGGCGTATGAGGAGCGGGGGGCAAGAGACCCAGTACTTC.

The table lists this clonotype with a few counts. The V call is TRBV12-3 or TRBV12-4, the J call TRBJ1-5, with TRBD1 matching over 7 bases. V was pared by 3 bases and J by 5 bases, with 10 bases of the junction left unmatched. The CDR3 has 16 amino acids. CDR3 in amino acids: CASSFGTGVRHQPQHF. CDR3 nucleotide sequence: TGTGCCAGCAGTTTCGGTACAGGGGTCCGTCATCAGCCCCAGCATTTT.

This clonotype was recorded a few times. J is TRBJ1-6 and V is TRBV12-3 or TRBV12-4, with no clear D. The V end was cut by 5 bases, the J end by 8 bases, with 7 bases between. This CDR3 has 12 amino acids. The chain's CDR3 is CASSNSYSPLHF. The DNA of the CDR3 is TGTGCCAGCAGTAACAGTTATTCACCCCTCCACTTT.

This clonotype showed up just a few times. V and J are TRBV4-2 and TRBJ1-2, with 8 nucleotides matching TRBD1. The V gene's germline CDR1 is LGHNA and CDR2 YNFKEQ. The CDR3 totals 16 residues. Trimming at V came to 1 base and at J to 3 bases, leaving 7 bases not matched to a gene. In DNA form, the CDR3 reads TGTGCCAGCAGCCAAGCTCCGGGACAGGACTACTATGGCTACACCTTC. As protein: CASSQAPGQDYYGYTF.

This chain connects TRBV15 to TRBJ1-1; possibly TRBD1 for D (5 bases). The germline V and J ends were trimmed by 5 bases and 10 bases, with 20 bases remaining between them. The CDR3 length is 14 residues. Germline V lookup: CDR1 LNHNV, CDR2 YYDKDF (reference sequence). The CDR3 spells CATSGSGNPAGAFF. DNA for the CDR3: TGTGCCACCAGCGGATCAGGGAACCCTGCCGGAGCTTTCTTT.

The genes are TRBV28 and TRBJ1-2; no clear D. Trimming left V 8 bases short and J 8 bases short, with 12 bases between. The CDR3 length is 11 residues. Per germline, CDR1 MDHEN and CDR2 SYDVKM. The CDR3 DNA follows: TGTGCCAGCCGATTATATCGAGGCTACACCTTC. It translates to CASRLYRGYTF.

The V gene is TRBV5-1, the J gene TRBJ1-6, with D uncertain. This CDR3 spans 15 amino acids. Germline assignment: CDR1 SGHRS and CDR2 YFSETQ. V lost 0 bases, J lost 8 bases, and 12 bases lay in between. The CDR3 loop reads CASSLAPVPDSPLHF. The CDR3 nucleotides read TGCGCCAGCAGCTTGGCCCCGGTACCAGATTCACCCCTCCACTTT.

The chain links TRBV19 to TRBJ1-2, with a possible D match to TRBD1 (6 bases). The germline V gene encodes CDR1 LNHDA and CDR2 SQIVND (reference sequence). The CDR3 spans 13 residues. The V and J ends lost 10 bases and 9 bases respectively, with 21 bases between them. The CDR3 DNA sequence: TGTGCCACCGGACAGTGGGGGTTGCTTCGCTACACCTTC. Protein product: CATGQWGLLRYTF.

The chain combines TRBV7-3 with TRBJ1-2, with 7 bases fitting TRBD1. The CDR3 has 19 residues. The V and J ends lost 2 bases and 4 bases, in that order; junction bases with no gene match: 19. Germline V CDR1 and CDR2: SGHTA, FQGTGA. For the CDR3, the DNA is TGTGCCAGCAGCTTATACGGCAGGGGGACGCGGGGGCTTAGCTATGGCTACACCTTC. Residues: CASSLYGRGTRGLSYGYTF.

In DNA, the CDR3 is TGCAGCGTGACAGGGGTCATCACAGATACGCAGTATTTT. Its protein is CSVTGVITDTQYF. This chain connects TRBV29-1 to TRBJ2-3; 8 bases are shared with TRBD1. Trimming cost V 6 bases and J 2 bases; bases outside gene matches: 4. Germline assignment: CDR1 SQVTM and CDR2 ANQGSEA. This CDR3 region has 13 residues.

V is TRBV7-6 and J is TRBJ1-5, with unresolved D. Germline CDR1 SGHVS, CDR2 FNYEAQ. Between the trimmed V and J ends, which lost 1 base and 2 bases, there was a span of 12 bases. The CDR3 is made up of 16 amino acids. The DNA for the CDR3 is TGTGCCAGCAGCTTAGGGTCCGGCATCCGCAATCAGCCCCAGCATTTT. Translating it yields CASSLGSGIRNQPQHF.

In this sample, this clonotype turned up many times. CDR3 protein: CASRQGASEKLFF. In DNA form, the CDR3 reads TGTGCCAGCAGACAAGGGGCAAGTGAAAAACTGTTTTTT. This chain uses TRBV7-2 with TRBJ1-4; tentative D call: TRBD1 (5 bases). CDR1 is SGHTA and CDR2 is FQGNSA in the germline V gene. The CDR3 covers 13 residues. V shed 6 bases and J shed 7 bases, with 12 bases lying between them.

This clonotype was found a few times. J is TRBJ1-1 and V is TRBV12-3 or TRBV12-4; D is undetermined. This CDR3 has 14 residues. The V end lost 2 bases, the J end lost 0 bases, and 7 bases lay between the germline ends. The CDR3 sequence is CASSLQAMNTEAFF. DNA of the CDR3: TGTGCCAGCAGTTTACAGGCTATGAACACTGAAGCTTTCTTT.

The chain employs TRBV12-3 or TRBV12-4 and TRBJ2-5; perhaps D is TRBD1 or TRBD2 (5 bases each). CDR3 length equals 14 residues. V shed 2 bases and J shed 4 bases, with 11 bases lying between them. CDR3 sequence: CASSLNPGRETQYF. Here the CDR3 DNA reads TGTGCCAGCAGTTTAAACCCGGGACGAGAGACCCAGTACTTC.

This clonotype occurred many times. This chain joins TRBV29-1 and TRBJ1-1; D remains ambiguous. This CDR3 has 13 residues. Trimming took 5 bases from V and 0 from J, leaving 10 bases between them. Germline CDR1 SQVTM, CDR2 ANQGSEA. The CDR3 coding sequence is TGCAGCGTTCAGGACTCCATGAACACTGAAGCTTTCTTT. It translates to CSVQDSMNTEAFF.

The chain is built from TRBV7-9 and TRBJ1-2; D uncertain. V was cut by 1 base and J by 6 bases, with 9 bases left in between. Germline V gives CDR1 SEHNR, CDR2 FQNEAQ (reference sequence). This CDR3 contains 13 residues. The CDR3 protein is CASSLDRPHGYTF. CDR3 nucleotides: TGTGCCAGCAGCTTAGATCGTCCCCATGGCTACACCTTC.

This clonotype was detected ten times or more. This chain uses TRBV7-2 with TRBJ2-5, with a tentative D call TRBD1 (5 bases). V lost 4 bases, J lost 5 bases, and 11 bases lay in between. Germline CDR1 reads SGHTA; CDR2 reads FQGNSA. The CDR3 consists of 13 residues. The CDR3 spells CASSSNKGETQYF. DNA of the CDR3: TGTGCCAGCAGCTCGAACAAGGGGGAGACCCAGTACTTC.

This clonotype appeared a few times. CDR3 nucleotides: TGCGCCAGCAGCCAAGAGGGACTCTTACACAATGAGCAGTTCTTC. Encoded protein: CASSQEGLLHNEQFF. The rearrangement joins TRBV4-1 to TRBJ2-1; D is possibly TRBD2 (6 bases). Germline V lookup: CDR1 MGHRA, CDR2 YSYEKL. V lost 0 bases to trimming and J lost 5 bases, with 11 bases between them. This CDR3 has 15 residues.

The V call is TRBV4-3, the J call TRBJ1-3, with D tentatively TRBD1 (5 bases). Germline values: CDR1 LGHNA, CDR2 YSLEER. With 0 bases removed from V and 4 bases from J, the gap between germline ends came to 13 bases. This CDR3 comprises 16 residues. The CDR3 is CASSQERIQGGNTIYF. In nucleotides, the CDR3 is TGCGCCAGCAGCCAAGAGCGGATCCAGGGAGGAAACACCATATATTTT.

This clonotype has just a few counts. The rearrangement links TRBV5-1 to TRBJ2-5; D gene uncertain. V shed 4 bases and J shed 7 bases, with 14 bases lying between them. CDR1 and CDR2 from the germline V gene are SGHRS and YFSETQ. CDR3 size: 13 residues. The CDR3 protein is CASSVNSDGTQYF. As DNA, the CDR3 is TGCGCCAGCAGCGTTAACAGTGATGGGACCCAGTACTTC. Full variable domain (remainder filled in from reference TRBV5-1 and TRBJ2-5): KAGVTQTPRYLIKTRGQQVTLSCSPISGHRSVSWYQQTPGQGLQFLFEYFSETQRNKGNFPGRFSGRQFSNSRSEMNVSTLELGDSALYLCASSVNSDGTQYFGPGTRLLVL.

The chain joins TRBV7-2 to TRBJ2-3, with D unresolved. Per the germline V gene, CDR1 is SGHTA and CDR2 is FQGNSA. CDR3 length: 11 residues. Trimming left V 4 bases short and J 7 bases short, with 6 bases between. In DNA form, the CDR3 reads TGTGCCAGCAGCTACCAGTATACGCAGTATTTT. Its protein product is CASSYQYTQYF.

CDR3 in amino acids: CASSRSGGFNEQFF. DNA for the CDR3: TGTGCCAGCAGCCGTAGCGGGGGGTTCAATGAGCAGTTCTTC. The rearrangement uses TRBV11-2 and TRBJ2-1, with 10 bases that match TRBD2. The CDR3 runs to 14 residues. The V gene end was trimmed by 5 bases and the J gene end by 6 bases; junction bases not matched to a gene: 4. CDR1 and CDR2 (germline): SGHAT, FQNNGV.

V gene TRBV20-1 combines with J gene TRBJ2-1; TRBD2 matches 7 bases. Germline loops: CDR1 DFQATT, CDR2 SNEGSKA (reference sequence). The CDR3 runs 14 residues. The CDR3 sequence is CSAKPPSGLNEQFF. The CDR3 DNA sequence: TGCAGCGCAAAACCCCCTAGCGGCCTCAATGAGCAGTTCTTC.

V gene TRBV15 combines with J gene TRBJ2-5; no reliable D call. Germline lookup yields CDR1 LNHNV and CDR2 YYDKDF (reference sequence). The CDR3 has 12 amino acids. V was clipped by 0 bases and J by 6 bases, with 5 bases between them. Here the CDR3 reads CATSRDSQTQYF. CDR3 nucleotides: TGTGCCACCAGCAGAGATTCCCAGACCCAGTACTTC.

This clonotype was observed a few times. This chain links TRBV19 with TRBJ2-3; 9 bases are shared with TRBD1. V lost 4 bases to trimming and J lost 6 bases; unmatched junction nucleotides: 8. The V gene's germline CDR1 is LNHDA and CDR2 SQIVND (reference sequence). CDR3 size: 15 residues. The CDR3 region has the DNA TGTGCCAGTAGTACCCGGGACAGGGAGTCGGATACGCAGTATTTT. Amino acid sequence: CASSTRDRESDTQYF.

This clonotype was counted between two and nine times. V gene TRBV7-9 combines with J gene TRBJ2-2; 11 nucleotides align to TRBD1. The V segment lost 5 bases and the J segment 6 bases; nucleotides outside the gene matches: 8. This CDR3 is 16 amino acids long. The germline gives CDR1 SEHNR, CDR2 FQNEAQ (reference sequence). CDR3 in amino acids: CASSPTRDRGSGELFF. DNA for the CDR3: TGTGCCAGCAGCCCTACCCGGGACAGGGGGTCCGGGGAGCTGTTTTTT. Variable domain in full (rest from reference TRBV7-9 and TRBJ2-2): DTGVSQNPRHKITKRGQNVTFRCDPISEHNRLYWYRQTLGQGPEFLTYFQNEAQLEKSRLLSDRFSAERPKGSFSTLEIQRTEQGDSAMYLCASSPTRDRGSGELFFGEGSRLTVL.